The 17 T cell receptor beta chains below come from one sample, sequenced in a study of control samples from healthy donors and cancer patients (TCRdb year 2020). To prepare the library, the immunoSEQ multiplex PCR assay was applied. The table was pulled from immuneACCESS by TCRdb, which kept in-frame rearrangements only. Such tables lose some clones; where checked, under half of the loss comes from unresolved V genes, and the rest has no known cause. A total of 100,000 to 150,000 clones appear in this sample, roughly 90% of them only once. The ten largest clones capture less than 2.5% of the sample. The sample consisted of blood. The receptors were gathered from a man between 18 and 35 years old in good health.

The rearrangement links TRBV11-2 to TRBJ2-1, with 8 bases lining up with TRBD2. The germline V gene encodes CDR1 SGHAT and CDR2 FQNNGV. V gave up 5 bases and J gave up 6 bases; unmatched junction bases: 9. The CDR3 spans 15 residues. In DNA form, the CDR3 reads TGTGCCAGCAGCCAAAGCGGGAGAGTAGGCAATGAGCAGTTCTTC. Encoded protein: CASSQSGRVGNEQFF.

This sequence joins TRBV2 and TRBJ1-1, with a tentative D call TRBD1 (6 bases). The CDR3 runs to 13 residues. Deletions cut 6 bases from V and 7 bases from J, with 15 bases between. Looked up from germline, CDR1 is SNHLY and CDR2 is FYNNEI. CDR3 coding DNA: TGTGCCAGCAGACGGACAGAGGAAGGTGAAGCTTTCTTT. Translated: CASRRTEEGEAFF.

For this clone: Additional DNA sequences in this sample encode the identical CDR3. The V gene is TRBV7-2, the J gene TRBJ1-1; D remains unclear. V was trimmed by 1 base and J by 0 bases, leaving 6 bases between them. This CDR3 has 14 residues. Germline V gives CDR1 SGHTA, CDR2 FQGNSA. The CDR3 sequence: CASSLVGLNTEAFF. CDR3 in DNA: TGTGCCAGCAGCTTAGTGGGTTTGAACACTGAAGCTTTCTTT. The full variable domain, with the rest looked up from reference TRBV7-2 and TRBJ1-1, is GAGVSQSPSNKVTEKGKDVELRCDPISGHTALYWYRQSLGQGLEFLIYFQGNSAPDKSGLPSDRFSAERTGGSVSTLTIQRTQQEDSAVYLCASSLVGLNTEAFFGQGTRLTVV.

This rearrangement joins TRBV2 to TRBJ2-7, with TRBD1 identical over 7 bases. There are 13 residues in the CDR3. V shed 8 bases, J shed 5 bases, and the junction held 9 bases outside the gene matches. Germline CDR1 and CDR2: SNHLY and FYNNEI. For the CDR3, the DNA is TGTGCCAGCGGCCTTACACAGGGGCACGAGCAGTACTTC. Translated, it gives CASGLTQGHEQYF.

V and J are TRBV5-5 and TRBJ1-3, with 7 bases identical to TRBD1. CDR3 length: 15 residues. Germline V gives CDR1 SGHKS, CDR2 YYEKEE (reference sequence). V shed 2 bases and J 3 bases; nucleotides not matched to a gene: 5. The chain's CDR3 is CASSFIAGGGNTIYF. The CDR3, as DNA: TGTGCCAGCAGCTTCATTGCAGGGGGTGGAAACACCATATATTTT.

The J gene is TRBJ1-2, the V gene TRBV2, with D possibly being TRBD1 (5 bases). Trimming removed 1 base at V and 6 bases at J, with 15 bases between. The CDR3 sequence is 15 residues long. In germline, CDR1 is SNHLY, CDR2 FYNNEI. The CDR3 sequence: CASSEGFGRADGYTF. The CDR3 DNA reads TGTGCCAGCAGTGAAGGTTTCGGCAGGGCGGATGGCTACACCTTC.

The chain uses TRBV6-6 and TRBJ2-3; TRBD2 agrees at 8 bases. With 2 bases clipped from V and 6 bases from J, the junction kept 10 bases outside the gene matches. The CDR3 length is 16 residues. Germline assignment: CDR1 MNHNY and CDR2 SVGAGI (reference sequence). In DNA form, the CDR3 reads TGTGCCAGCAGTTACAGGACTAGCAGCACGGGGGATACGCAGTATTTT. This gives the protein CASSYRTSSTGDTQYF.

The chain employs TRBV19 and TRBJ1-1, with D possibly matching TRBD1 (6 bases). The CDR3 sequence is 14 residues long. Trimming removed 7 bases at V and 3 bases at J, with 15 bases between. Germline V gene lookup returns CDR1 LNHDA and CDR2 SQIVND (reference sequence). CDR3: CASIEGGGDTEAFF. The CDR3 region has the DNA TGTGCCAGTATTGAGGGCGGGGGCGACACTGAAGCTTTCTTT.

This chain connects TRBV28 to TRBJ1-5; a weak D match, TRBD1 (6 bases). The CDR3 runs to 17 residues. Per germline, CDR1 MDHEN and CDR2 SYDVKM. Trimming pared 3 bases from V and 0 bases from J, leaving 15 bases between. The chain's CDR3 is CASSFQPRTDSNQPQHF. DNA of the CDR3: TGTGCCAGCAGTTTCCAGCCCCGGACAGATAGCAATCAGCCCCAGCATTTT.

This clone was seen once. The chain links TRBV5-1 to TRBJ2-1; 12 nucleotides line up with TRBD1. The V gene's germline CDR1 is SGHRS and CDR2 YFSETQ. V lost 0 bases, J lost 6 bases, and 4 bases stayed unmatched. This CDR3 spans 16 amino acids. CDR3 amino acids: CASSLEGQGAINEQFF. In nucleotides, the CDR3 is TGCGCCAGCAGCTTGGAGGGACAGGGGGCGATCAATGAGCAGTTCTTC.

V and J are TRBV2 and TRBJ2-2, with 8 nucleotides matching TRBD1. The CDR3 sequence is 15 residues long. V lost 6 bases, J lost 4 bases, and 7 bases stayed unmatched. CDR1 and CDR2 (germline): SNHLY, FYNNEI. In DNA, the CDR3 is TGTGCCAGCAGGGTGGCAGGGGGCATCACCGGGGAGCTGTTTTTT. This encodes CASRVAGGITGELFF.

The chain recombines TRBV14 with TRBJ2-1, with 10 bases that match TRBD1. The V gene end was trimmed by 4 bases and the J gene end by 6 bases; junction bases not matched to a gene: 12. The germline CDR1 and CDR2 sequences are SGHDN and FVKESK. This CDR3 has 17 amino acids. The CDR3 region is CASSPRGGDRGRNEQFF. In DNA form, the CDR3 reads TGTGCCAGCAGCCCCCGAGGGGGAGACAGGGGGCGCAATGAGCAGTTCTTC.

The rearrangement uses TRBV7-8 and TRBJ2-7, with TRBD1 identical over 9 bases. CDR3 length equals 14 residues. Germline lookup yields CDR1 SGHVS and CDR2 FQNEAQ. The junction had 9 bases not matched to a gene; V was cut back by 6 bases and J by 6 bases. The CDR3 loop reads CASSPRDRVGEQYF. The CDR3 DNA is TGTGCCAGCAGTCCCCGGGACAGGGTTGGCGAGCAGTACTTC.

This chain uses TRBV2 with TRBJ2-1, with a weak D call TRBD1 (5 bases). Germline CDR1 and CDR2: SNHLY and FYNNEI. This CDR3 is built from 10 residues. Trimming left V 7 bases short and J 12 bases short, with 10 bases between. The CDR3 region is CASINTGQFF. CDR3 nucleotides: TGTGCCAGCATTAATACAGGGCAGTTCTTC.

The V call is TRBV14, the J call TRBJ2-2; unclear D gene. CDR1 is SGHDN, CDR2 FVKESK, per germline. This CDR3 region has 12 residues. The germline V and J ends were trimmed by 5 bases and 7 bases, with 8 bases remaining between them. CDR3 sequence (DNA): TGTGCCAGCAGCAGAGGAGACGGGGAGCTGTTTTTT. Its translation is CASSRGDGELFF.

The chain has TRBV29-1 and TRBJ1-1, with D perhaps TRBD1 (5 bases). CDR1 and CDR2 from the germline V gene are SQVTM and ANQGSEA. This CDR3 comprises 14 residues. V was pared by 4 bases and J by 2 bases, with 14 bases between. The CDR3 nucleotides read TGCAGCGTTGCTACCGGGGACCTAAACACTGAAGCTTTCTTT. This translates into CSVATGDLNTEAFF.

This chain joins TRBV19 and TRBJ2-6; 8 positions agree with TRBD1. The V gene end was trimmed by 6 bases and the J gene end by 2 bases; junction bases not matched to a gene: 3. Germline assignment: CDR1 LNHDA and CDR2 SQIVND (reference sequence). This CDR3 spans 15 amino acids. CDR3 amino acids: CASSQDRAGANVLTF. DNA of the CDR3: TGTGCCAGTAGCCAGGACAGGGCTGGGGCCAACGTCCTGACTTTC.